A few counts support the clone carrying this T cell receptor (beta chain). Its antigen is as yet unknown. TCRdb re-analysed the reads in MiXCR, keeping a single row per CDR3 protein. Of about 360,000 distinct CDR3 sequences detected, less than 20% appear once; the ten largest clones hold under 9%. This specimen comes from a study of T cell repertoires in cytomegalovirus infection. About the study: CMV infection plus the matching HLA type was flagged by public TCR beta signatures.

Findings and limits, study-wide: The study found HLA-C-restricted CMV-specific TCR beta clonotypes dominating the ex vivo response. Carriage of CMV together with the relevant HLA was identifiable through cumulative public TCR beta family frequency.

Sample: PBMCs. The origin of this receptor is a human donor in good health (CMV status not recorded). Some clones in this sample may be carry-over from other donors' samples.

CDR3 sequence: CASSEQGFYGYTF. The DNA of the CDR3 is TGTGCCAGCAGCGAACAGGGGTTCTATGGCTACACCTTC. The rearrangement links TRBV2 to TRBJ1-2; 7 nucleotides agree with TRBD1. This CDR3 has 13 amino acids. Germline V CDR1 and CDR2: SNHLY, FYNNEI. The junction had 5 bases not matched to a gene; V was cut back by 6 bases and J by 4 bases. Variable domain in full (rest from reference TRBV2 and TRBJ1-2): EPEVTQTPSHQVTQMGQEVILRCVPISNHLYFYWYRQILGQKVEFLVSFYNNEISEKSEIFDDQFSVERPDGSNFTLKIRSTKLEDSAMYFCASSEQGFYGYTFGSGTRLTVV.